This T cell receptor (beta chain) derives from a study of siplizumab effects on memory and regulatory T cells. Assays examined about 100,000 TCR templates per sample. Produced via immunoSEQ multiplex PCR; TCRdb's table is partial and in-frame only. This sample has approximately 98,000 clones, with roughly 94% found just once. V lost 4 bases to trimming and J lost 2 bases, with 12 bases between them. This CDR3 region has 14 residues. CDR1 MDHEN and CDR2 SYDVKM come from the germline V gene. Regarding the study as a whole: Apparently key alloresponse contributors, naive T cells also seemed more diverse than memory cells.

In the case of this clone: What it recognizes is unknown.

The rearrangement links TRBV28 to TRBJ2-7, with D perhaps TRBD1 (6 bases). Sequenced: non-Treg CD4+ T cells sorted from blood. This sequence originates from a human donor in good health. The CDR3 region is CASSYWTEAYEQYF. CDR3 coding DNA: TGTGCCAGCAGTTACTGGACAGAGGCCTACGAGCAGTACTTC.